This entry lists 22 T cell receptor beta chains sequenced from one sample in a study of blood T cell repertoires in COVID-19. Some clones are missing from TCRdb's copy, which holds only in-frame ones; the method was immunoSEQ multiplex PCR. The sample holds some 70,000 clones, approximately 73% seen once. Sample: peripheral blood. The receptors come from a man in his 60s with COVID-19, enrolled during active disease.

The chain employs TRBV7-9 and TRBJ1-2; possibly TRBD1 for D (5 bases). V was shortened by 4 bases and J by 4 bases, with 13 bases between the two germline ends. Germline V gene data show CDR1 as SEHNR and CDR2 as FQNEAQ (reference sequence). The CDR3 length is 14 residues. This CDR3 reads CASSSGGDLYGYTF. The CDR3 nucleotides are TGTGCCAGCAGCTCTGGGGGGGACCTCTATGGCTACACCTTC.

This chain joins TRBV18 and TRBJ2-3; the D gene is possibly TRBD1 (7 bases). The CDR3 length is 16 residues. Deletions cut 0 bases from V and 5 bases from J, with 15 bases between. The V gene's germline CDR1 is KGHSH and CDR2 LQKENI. The CDR3 DNA reads TGTGCCAGCTCACCACCTTCTCGACAGGGAGGAGATACGCAGTATTTT. As protein: CASSPPSRQGGDTQYF.

The chain employs TRBV6-6 and TRBJ1-5; D perhaps matches TRBD1 (6 bases). CDR1 is MNHNY and CDR2 is SVGAGI in the germline V gene (reference sequence). The CDR3 length is 13 residues. The V end was cut by 6 bases, the J end by 4 bases, with 10 bases between. The CDR3 sequence is CASRRQGNQPQHF. Here the CDR3 DNA reads TGTGCCAGCAGAAGGCAGGGGAATCAGCCCCAGCATTTT.

The sample holds one count of this clone. This sequence joins TRBV11-1 and TRBJ1-6; D call uncertain. The germline gives CDR1 SGHAT, CDR2 FQDESV (reference sequence). This CDR3 is built from 14 residues. V gave up 5 bases and J gave up 5 bases, with 10 bases separating them. The CDR3 DNA reads as TGTGCCAGCAGCAACTCCTTTAATAATTCACCCCTCCACTTT. This sequence encodes CASSNSFNNSPLHF.

V usage is TRBV19 and J usage is TRBJ1-5; 7 bases match TRBD1. The CDR3 is 16 amino acids. Trimming at V came to 5 bases and at J to 0 bases, leaving 7 bases not matched to a gene. Germline lookup yields CDR1 LNHDA and CDR2 SQIVND (reference sequence). The CDR3 protein is CASSPGTVNSNQPQHF. As DNA, the CDR3 is TGTGCCAGTAGTCCGGGGACAGTTAATAGCAATCAGCCCCAGCATTTT.

This rearrangement joins TRBV9 to TRBJ2-5; a weak D match, TRBD2 (6 bases). The germline V gene has CDR1 SGDLS and CDR2 YYNGEE. The V end was cut by 2 bases, the J end by 2 bases, with 7 bases between. CDR3 length equals 13 residues. CDR3 sequence (DNA): TGTGCCAGCAGCGTGGAGGGACAAGAGACCCAGTACTTC. It specifies CASSVEGQETQYF.

This clone was recorded only once. This sequence joins TRBV30 and TRBJ1-1, with 7 nucleotides matching TRBD1. The CDR3 runs to 14 residues. Germline lookup yields CDR1 GTSNPN and CDR2 SVGIG (reference sequence). V lost 4 bases, J lost 0 bases, and 5 bases stayed unmatched. CDR3 coding DNA: TGTGCCTGGACTCAAGACAGGGTGAACACTGAAGCTTTCTTT. This translates into CAWTQDRVNTEAFF.

The CDR3 DNA reads as TGTGCCAGCAGCTACCAGTACGCATACGAGCAGTACTTC. Translation gives CASSYQYAYEQYF. The gene calls are TRBV7-9 and TRBJ2-7; unclear D gene. Trimming removed 4 bases from V and 4 bases from J, with 11 bases in between. Germline V gene sequence: CDR1 SEHNR, CDR2 FQNEAQ (reference sequence). This CDR3 comprises 13 residues. The full variable domain, its missing parts supplied by reference TRBV7-9 and TRBJ2-7, is DTGVSQNPRHKITKRGQNVTFRCDPISEHNRLYWYRQTLGQGPEFLTYFQNEAQLEKSRLLSDRFSAERPKGSFSTLEIQRTEQGDSAMYLCASSYQYAYEQYFGPGTRLTVT.

The rearrangement joins TRBV5-4 to TRBJ2-5, with D possibly being TRBD2 (5 bases). This CDR3 has 15 residues. CDR1 SGHNT and CDR2 YYREEE come from the germline V gene (reference sequence). Trimming removed 4 bases at V and 5 bases at J, with 18 bases between. As DNA, the CDR3 is TGTGCCAGCAGCCCCCCGGGGTTTCAAAGGGAGACCCAGTACTTC. Protein product: CASSPPGFQRETQYF.

This chain links TRBV15 with TRBJ2-1, with 12 nucleotides matching TRBD1. With 1 base clipped from V and 7 bases from J, the junction kept 2 bases outside the gene matches. Germline V gene sequence: CDR1 LNHNV, CDR2 YYDKDF (reference sequence). The CDR3 runs to 15 residues. The CDR3 spells CATSRGGQGANEQFF. CDR3 sequence (DNA): TGTGCCACCAGCAGAGGGGGACAGGGGGCTAATGAGCAGTTCTTC.

Written as DNA, the CDR3 is TGTGCCAGCACCCGGGATGGCGGGGGGCCGTATGAGCAGTTCTTC. The encoded protein is CASTRDGGGPYEQFF. The V call is TRBV25-1, the J call TRBJ2-1; 8 positions match TRBD2. The CDR3 is made up of 15 amino acids. The V gene's germline CDR1 is MGHDK and CDR2 SYGVNS. V lost 7 bases and J lost 8; bases outside the gene matches: 13.

This chain uses TRBV18 with TRBJ1-6; D is unclear. Between the trimmed V and J ends, which lost 4 bases and 5 bases, there was a span of 9 bases. This CDR3 comprises 14 residues. The germline gives CDR1 KGHSH, CDR2 LQKENI. In DNA, the CDR3 is TGTGCCAGCTCACTAGACACGAATAATTCACCCCTCCACTTT. Translation: CASSLDTNNSPLHF.

V and J are TRBV28 and TRBJ1-2; 10 bases align to TRBD1. V lost 5 bases and J lost 6; bases outside the gene matches: 6. The CDR3 extends over 14 amino acids. Germline loops: CDR1 MDHEN, CDR2 SYDVKM. The CDR3 here is CASSTPGQGHGYTF. CDR3 nucleotides: TGTGCCAGCAGTACCCCGGGACAGGGGCATGGCTACACCTTC.

The chain combines TRBV4-2 with TRBJ2-7; D is perhaps TRBD2 (7 bases). This CDR3 is 14 amino acids long. The V and J ends lost 5 bases and 3 bases respectively, with 14 bases between them. In germline, CDR1 is LGHNA, CDR2 YNFKEQ. The CDR3 region has the DNA TGTGCCAGCAGCGGGGGCGGGAGCCTCTACGAGCAGTACTTC. Residues: CASSGGGSLYEQYF.

This clone was counted between two and nine times. The V call is TRBV6-2 or TRBV6-3, the J call TRBJ2-1; D is possibly TRBD2 (5 bases). There are 13 residues in the CDR3. Germline loops: CDR1 MNHEY, CDR2 SVGEGT. Trimming took off 2 bases at V and 8 bases at J, with 10 bases between the two ends. CDR3 coding DNA: TGTGCCAGCAGTTACGGGGTGAGGGATGAGCAGTTCTTC. Residues: CASSYGVRDEQFF.

The rearrangement uses TRBV4-2 and TRBJ1-6; D gene unclear. V was cut by 0 bases and J by 7 bases, with 16 bases left in between. The germline gives CDR1 LGHNA, CDR2 YNFKEQ. The CDR3 extends over 17 amino acids. The CDR3 here is CASSQDESSSRNSPLHF. DNA for the CDR3: TGTGCCAGCAGCCAAGATGAATCGAGTAGCAGAAATTCACCCCTCCACTTT.

The rearrangement links TRBV5-1 to TRBJ2-7; D possibly corresponds to TRBD1 (5 bases). Germline loops: CDR1 SGHRS, CDR2 YFSETQ. The V end lost 1 base, the J end lost 0 bases, and 11 bases lay between the germline ends. The CDR3 is made up of 15 amino acids. The CDR3 coding sequence is TGCGCCAGCAGCTTGACAGGCGGCCTCTCCTACGAGCAGTACTTC. This translates into CASSLTGGLSYEQYF.

V gene TRBV18 combines with J gene TRBJ2-6; TRBD1 matches at 7 bases. This CDR3 contains 16 residues. Trimming removed 5 bases from V and 12 bases from J; junction bases left unmatched: 16. CDR1 and CDR2 from the germline V gene are KGHSH and LQKENI. The CDR3 DNA follows: TGTGCCAGCTCATCGACCCCGGGACAGCCTCAGTTCGTCCTGACTTTC. Amino acid sequence: CASSSTPGQPQFVLTF.

This rearrangement joins TRBV3-1 (or the pseudogene TRBV3-2) to TRBJ1-5, with a weak D call TRBD1 (5 bases). The ends were cut back, 1 base at V and 2 bases at J, with 18 bases in the middle. From germline, CDR1 is LGHDT and CDR2 YNNKEL (reference sequence). The CDR3 sequence is 18 residues long. CDR3 DNA: TGTGCCAGCAGCCAAGTAAGGACTCAATGGGGGGGCAATCAGCCCCAGCATTTT. This codes for CASSQVRTQWGGNQPQHF.

V gene TRBV6-6 combines with J gene TRBJ2-5; possible D gene TRBD2, 6 bases. Germline lookup yields CDR1 MNHNY and CDR2 SVGAGI (reference sequence). V lost 7 bases, J lost 2 bases, and 14 bases lay in between. This CDR3 comprises 14 residues. CDR3 region: CASNPGTLQETQYF. The CDR3 bases are TGTGCCAGCAATCCTGGGACTCTTCAAGAGACCCAGTACTTC.

This clone was observed a single time. J is TRBJ2-2 and V is TRBV7-9; tentative D call: TRBD1 (5 bases). This CDR3 is built from 11 residues. CDR1 is SEHNR, CDR2 FQNEAQ, per germline (reference sequence). V shed 10 bases and J shed 4 bases, with 7 bases lying between them. CDR3 nucleotides: TGTGCCACTCAGGGCACCGGGGAGCTGTTTTTT. Protein product: CATQGTGELFF.

The CDR3 sequence is CASSGPKRIGSGGTGWEQYF. The CDR3 region has the DNA TGTGCCAGCTCGGGCCCAAAAAGGATCGGTAGCGGGGGGACTGGGTGGGAGCAGTACTTC. The V and J genes are TRBV27 and TRBJ2-7; 10 nucleotides agree with TRBD2. CDR1 is MNHEY, CDR2 SMNVEV, per germline (reference sequence). The CDR3 contains 20 residues. Germline trimming cut 8 bases from V and 7 bases from J; bases unmatched to any gene: 29.